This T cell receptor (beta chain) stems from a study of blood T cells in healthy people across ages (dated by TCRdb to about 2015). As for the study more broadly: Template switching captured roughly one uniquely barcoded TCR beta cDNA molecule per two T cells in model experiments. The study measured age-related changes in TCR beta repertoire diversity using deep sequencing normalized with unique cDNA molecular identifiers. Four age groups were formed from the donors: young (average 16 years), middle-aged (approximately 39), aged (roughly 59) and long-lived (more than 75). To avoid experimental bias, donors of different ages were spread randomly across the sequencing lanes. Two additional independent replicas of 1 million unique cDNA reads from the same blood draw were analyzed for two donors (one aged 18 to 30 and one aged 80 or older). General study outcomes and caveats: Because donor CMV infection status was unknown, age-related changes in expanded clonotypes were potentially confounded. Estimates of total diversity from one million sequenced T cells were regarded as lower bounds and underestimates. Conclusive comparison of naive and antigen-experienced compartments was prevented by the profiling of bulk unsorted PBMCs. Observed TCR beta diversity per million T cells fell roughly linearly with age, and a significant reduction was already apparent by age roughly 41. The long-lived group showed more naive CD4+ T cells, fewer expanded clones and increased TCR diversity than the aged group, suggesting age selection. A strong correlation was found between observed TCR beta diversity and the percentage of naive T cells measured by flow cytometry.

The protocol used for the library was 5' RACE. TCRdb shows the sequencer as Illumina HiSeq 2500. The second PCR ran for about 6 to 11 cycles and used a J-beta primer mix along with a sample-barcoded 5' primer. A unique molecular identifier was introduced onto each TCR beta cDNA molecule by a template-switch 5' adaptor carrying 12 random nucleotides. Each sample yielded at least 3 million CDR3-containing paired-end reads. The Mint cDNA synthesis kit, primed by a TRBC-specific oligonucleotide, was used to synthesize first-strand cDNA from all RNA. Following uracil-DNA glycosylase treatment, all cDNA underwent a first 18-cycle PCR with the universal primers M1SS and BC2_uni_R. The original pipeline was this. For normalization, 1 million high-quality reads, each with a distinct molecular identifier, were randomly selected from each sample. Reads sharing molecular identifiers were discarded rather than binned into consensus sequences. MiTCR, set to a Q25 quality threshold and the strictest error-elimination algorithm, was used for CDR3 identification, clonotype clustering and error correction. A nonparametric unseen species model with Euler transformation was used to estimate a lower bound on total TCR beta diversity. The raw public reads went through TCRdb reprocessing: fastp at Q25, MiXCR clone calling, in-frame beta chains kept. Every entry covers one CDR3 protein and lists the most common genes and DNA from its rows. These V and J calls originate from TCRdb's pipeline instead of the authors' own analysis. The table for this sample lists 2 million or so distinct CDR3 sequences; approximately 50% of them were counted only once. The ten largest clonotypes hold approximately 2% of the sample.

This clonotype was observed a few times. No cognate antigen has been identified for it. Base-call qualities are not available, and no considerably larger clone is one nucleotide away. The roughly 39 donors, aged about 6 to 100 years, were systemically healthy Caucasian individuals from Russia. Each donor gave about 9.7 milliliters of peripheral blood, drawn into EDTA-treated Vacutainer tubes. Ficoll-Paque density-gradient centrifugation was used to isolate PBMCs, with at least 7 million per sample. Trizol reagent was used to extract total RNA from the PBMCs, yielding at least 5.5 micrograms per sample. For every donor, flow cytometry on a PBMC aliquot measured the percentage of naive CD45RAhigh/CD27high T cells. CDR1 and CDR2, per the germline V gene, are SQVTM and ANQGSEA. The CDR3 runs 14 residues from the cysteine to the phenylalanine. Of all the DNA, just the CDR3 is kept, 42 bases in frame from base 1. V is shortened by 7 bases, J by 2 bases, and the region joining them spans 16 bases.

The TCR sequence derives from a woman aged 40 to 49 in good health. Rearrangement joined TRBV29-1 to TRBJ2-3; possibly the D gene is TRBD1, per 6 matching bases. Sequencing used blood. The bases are TGCAGCGCGTACCGGGACACATACACAGATACGCAGTATTTT. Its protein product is CSAYRDTYTDTQYF.